The entry below gives a single T cell receptor (beta chain) sequence along with its context. One end of the junction does not line up with germline, which may come from a read error. This entry is derived from a study of regulatory T cells in long-lasting Graves disease. Researchers made TCR beta libraries by using iRepertoire HTBI primers and running Arm-PCR on CDR3 regions. MiXCR, run by TCRdb on the multiplex PCR reads, gives a single entry per CDR3 protein. The sample includes 440,000 or so distinct CDR3 sequences, about 15% seen only once; the top ten take about 10%. Time point described: newly diagnosed GD, antithyroid drugs for less than 3 months. Making the TCR library involved RNA that had been extracted from PBMCs. These data also formed part of another study, on T cells in Graves' hyperthyroidism and ophthalmopathy.

The receptor was isolated from a young woman with Graves disease. Sequencing used peripheral blood mononuclear cells (PBMCs), obtained at new diagnosis, from a patient treated with antithyroid drugs.

In nucleotides, the CDR3 is TGTGCCAGCAGCCAAGCTAGCGGGGAAAACAATGAGCAGTTCTTC. Translation gives CASSQASGENNEQFF. The chain is built from TRBV4-1 and TRBJ2-1, with TRBD2 matching over 9 bases. The CDR3 covers 15 residues. Germline V gives CDR1 MGHRA, CDR2 YSYEKL.